This TCR beta chain was captured in a study of blood T cell repertoires in COVID-19. Whole-study context: Acute-phase and convalescent COVID-19 samples originated in the United States, Italy and Spain. T cells, B-cell-depleted T cells, or PBMCs supplied cDNA or gDNA.

The CDR3 runs to 15 residues. The germline V gene has CDR1 MNHEY and CDR2 SVGAGI. V dropped 5 bases and J dropped 1 base, with 11 bases sitting between them. Authors' data handling: Reference gene primer amplification in the assay estimated nucleated cell counts. Here immunoSEQ multiplex PCR was the method, and the copy in TCRdb shows in-frame clones only, minus some. V and J calls and clone size come straight from that table; D and trimming were deduced from the DNA. The table includes 100,000 to 150,000 clones, around 63% detected once. The V call is TRBV6-5, the J call TRBJ2-2, with D perhaps matching TRBD2 (5 bases). This TCR was sampled from a woman in her sixties or seventies with acute or convalescent COVID-19. The sample taken for sequencing was peripheral blood. DNA of the CDR3: TGTGCCAGCAGTAATACTAGGATGAACACCGGGGAGCTGTTTTTT. It encodes CASSNTRMNTGELFF.